Listed below are T cell receptor beta chains from one sample, sequenced in a study of CD8 T cells in ankylosing spondylitis. MiXCR, applied by TCRdb to the 5' RACE reads, yields one record per CDR3 protein. This table holds a few hundred thousand distinct CDR3 sequences, roughly 20% found once. The sequenced material came from blood, either unsorted or a sorted T cell fraction (not recorded which). The origin of the receptors is a male donor with ankylosing spondylitis or in good health (not recorded which). CDR3s include the opening cysteine and the closing phenylalanine or tryptophan. D genes are given only for firm matches. Clone size is given for some rows only: seen once, a few or many times, or a class if the clone is expanded.

cdr3_length clone_size j_call v_call d_call cdr3_nt cdr3_aa
15 - TRBJ2-7 TRBV9 TRBD1 TGTGCCAGCAGCGTAGGGGGGCAGGGGGCGGGCGAGCAGTACTTC CASSVGGQGAGEQYF
14 - TRBJ2-7 TRBV7-9 - TGTGCCAGCAGCTTATCTTACAGTACCTACGAGCAGTACTTC CASSLSYSTYEQYF
15 - TRBJ1-1 TRBV12-3/TRBV12-4 - TGTGCCAGCAGTCGTCTGGGGCAGACGAACACTGAAGCTTTCTTT CASSRLGQTNTEAFF
15 few TRBJ2-7 TRBV10-3 - TGTGCCATCAGTGGTGTCGGCAGGGAGTCCTACGAGCAGTACTTC CAISGVGRESYEQYF
16 few TRBJ2-2 TRBV15 - TGTGCCACCAGCGCACGGGACACCGCGAACACCGGGGAGCTGTTTTTT CATSARDTANTGELFF
15 few TRBJ2-1 TRBV13 TRBD2 TGTGCCAGCAGCTCCGGGGAGGGCCGAGGCAATGAGCAGTTCTTC CASSSGEGRGNEQFF
17 - TRBJ2-2 TRBV3-1 - TGTGCCAGCAGCCTCATTAGTACAGGCCCGAACACCGGGGAGCTGTTTTTT CASSLISTGPNTGELFF
21 - TRBJ2-3 TRBV6-2/TRBV6-3 TRBD1 TGTGCCAGCAGTCTCCCAGACAATCCAACCGGGACAGGGCACTGGGCGGATACGCAGTATTTT CASSLPDNPTGTGHWADTQYF
13 - TRBJ2-7 TRBV20-1 - TGCAGTGCTAGACCAGGGGAGTCTTACGAGCAGTACTTC CSARPGESYEQYF
14 - TRBJ2-7 TRBV6-4 - TGTGCCAGCAGTGAACAGGCGGACTCCTACGAGCAGTACTTC CASSEQADSYEQYF
13 few TRBJ2-7 TRBV3-1 TRBD1 TGTGCCAGCAGCCTCGGACAGGGCCACGAGCAGTACTTC CASSLGQGHEQYF
12 few TRBJ1-1 TRBV4-1 - TGCGCCAGCAGCCAAGATCGGACTGAAGCTTTCTTT CASSQDRTEAFF
15 few TRBJ2-3 TRBV5-1 - TGCGCCAGCAGACCGGGACTGTTACTAGCAGATACGCAGTATTTT CASRPGLLLADTQYF
16 - TRBJ2-5 TRBV7-6 - TGTGCCAGCAGCACCGAGAGTAGGGGAAGGATAGAGACCCAGTACTTC CASSTESRGRIETQYF
16 many TRBJ2-3 TRBV4-2 TRBD2 TGTGCCAGCAGCCAAGTAGATAGCGGGGGTTCAGATACGCAGTATTTT CASSQVDSGGSDTQYF
14 few TRBJ1-2 TRBV5-5 - TGTGCCAGCAGCCCCTGGAGGGCAGCGTATGGCTACACCTTC CASSPWRAAYGYTF
15 few TRBJ2-2 TRBV12-3/TRBV12-4 TRBD1 TGTGCCAGCAGTCCTAGGACAGGGGTGACCGGGGAGCTGTTTTTT CASSPRTGVTGELFF
14 many TRBJ2-7 TRBV12-3/TRBV12-4 TRBD1 TGTGCCAGCAGTTTAGGGACAGGGGTGTACGAGCAGTACTTC CASSLGTGVYEQYF
10 - TRBJ2-2 TRBV5-5 - TGTGCCATCGACACTGGGGACCTGTTTTTT CAIDTGDLFF
16 few TRBJ2-5 TRBV12-3/TRBV12-4 - TGTGCCAGCAGTTTAGCGCAGCGGGCAGGGCAAGAGACCCAGTACTTC CASSLAQRAGQETQYF
18 once TRBJ2-3 TRBV11-2 TRBD2 TGTGCCAGCAGCTTTCCGTTAGCGGGGGGGCTTGACACAGATACGCAGTATTTT CASSFPLAGGLDTDTQYF
13 - TRBJ2-7 TRBV29-1 - TGCAGCGCACTATCCGACAGCTCCTACGAGCAGTACTTC CSALSDSSYEQYF
16 few TRBJ2-1 TRBV20-1 - TGCAGTGCTAGGCCTCAAACAGTTGGGGACTACAATGAGCAGTTCTTC CSARPQTVGDYNEQFF
16 - TRBJ1-4 TRBV6-1 - TGTGCCAGCAGTGAAGCCCAGGGGACGGGTAATGAAAAACTGTTTTTT CASSEAQGTGNEKLFF
15 - TRBJ2-3 TRBV12-3/TRBV12-4 - TGTGCCAGCAGCCCCCCGGGACCTCTAGGCCTAACGCAGTATTTT CASSPPGPLGLTQYF
14 few TRBJ2-7 TRBV6-1 TRBD1 TGTGCCAGCAGTATTACGGGACAGAGCTACGAGCAGTACTTC CASSITGQSYEQYF
16 - TRBJ2-3 TRBV2 TRBD2 TGTGCCAGCAGTGGAAAGACTAGCGGGGGTACAGATACGCAGTATTTT CASSGKTSGGTDTQYF
16 - TRBJ1-1 TRBV7-8 TRBD1 TGTGCCAGCAGCCCTCAAAGGACAGGGCTGGCCACTGAAGCTTTCTTT CASSPQRTGLATEAFF
16 few TRBJ2-1 TRBV7-9 TRBD2 TGTGCCAGCATCCCCAACGAACTAGCGGTTTACAATGAGCAGTTCTTC CASIPNELAVYNEQFF
13 few TRBJ2-5 TRBV12-3/TRBV12-4 - TGTGCCAGCAGTTTGCCCCAGGCTGGGACCCAGTACTTC CASSLPQAGTQYF
14 once TRBJ2-1 TRBV20-1 TRBD2 TGCAGTGCTAGAGTTTCGGGGGGGGGAGTGGAGCAGTTCTTC CSARVSGGGVEQFF
13 - TRBJ2-5 TRBV4-2 TRBD1 TGTGCCAGCAGCCCACGACAGGGAGAGACCCAGTACTTC CASSPRQGETQYF
16 - TRBJ2-7 TRBV7-9 - TGTGCCAGCAGCTTAGCGGAGGGGGGCAGATACTACGAGCAGTACTTC CASSLAEGGRYYEQYF
14 few TRBJ1-2 TRBV9 - TGTGCCAGCAGCGAATCCGAGAGTAACTATGGCTACACCTTC CASSESESNYGYTF
15 few TRBJ2-1 TRBV28 TRBD2 TGTGCCAGCAGCATACTAGCGGGGGGCAACAATGAGCAGTTCTTC CASSILAGGNNEQFF
13 many TRBJ2-7 TRBV5-1 - TGCGCCAGCAGCTTCACTACATCCTACGAGCAGTACTTC CASSFTTSYEQYF
14 - TRBJ2-5 TRBV6-5 TRBD1 TGTGCCAGCAGTTACTCAGGGGGCTCGGAGACCCAGTACTTC CASSYSGGSETQYF
14 - TRBJ2-3 TRBV12-3/TRBV12-4 TRBD2 TGTGCCAGCACCTTAGCGGGGGGCCCCGATACGCAGTATTTT CASTLAGGPDTQYF
15 few TRBJ2-1 TRBV2 - TGTGCCAGCAGCGACCTAGGGGGAACTCTCAATGAGCAGTTCTTC CASSDLGGTLNEQFF
15 - TRBJ2-7 TRBV14 TRBD2 TGTGCCAGCAGCCAAGGACCGGGGGGGGCCTACGAGCAGTACTTC CASSQGPGGAYEQYF
15 - TRBJ2-1 TRBV3-1 - TGTGCCAGCAGCCAAAATTCAGGGTACTACAATGAGCAGTTCTTC CASSQNSGYYNEQFF
14 - TRBJ2-7 TRBV9 - TGTGCCAGCAGCCCAGGGGGGGGTATCAACGAGCAGTACTTC CASSPGGGINEQYF
13 - TRBJ2-7 TRBV7-9 - TGTGCCAGCAGCTTTACAGGGTCCGACGAGCAGTACTTC CASSFTGSDEQYF
16 few TRBJ2-1 TRBV29-1 TRBD1 TGCAGCGTTGAAGACGGGACAGGGGGCTTCTACAATGAGCAGTTCTTC CSVEDGTGGFYNEQFF
13 - TRBJ2-5 TRBV20-1 TRBD1 TGCAGTGCTAGGGACAGGGGGAGGTGGACCCAGTACTTC CSARDRGRWTQYF
13 - TRBJ2-1 TRBV29-1 - TGCAGCTCTAAGGGGACAAATTACAATGAGCAGTTCTTC CSSKGTNYNEQFF